A selection of T cell receptor beta chains follows, all from one sample in a study of CD8 T cells in ankylosing spondylitis. MiXCR was run by TCRdb on the 5' RACE reads, yielding one entry per CDR3 protein. The table includes approximately 300,000 distinct CDR3 sequences, around 18% detected once. The sequenced sample was blood, either unsorted or a sorted T cell fraction (not recorded which). The receptors here all came from a male donor with ankylosing spondylitis or in good health (not recorded which). Both conserved end residues are part of each CDR3. The D gene is left open where the match is weak. The size field is filled for only some rows; it gives once, few, many or a size class.

CDR3aa | CDR3nt | abundance | j_gene | v_gene | d_gene
CASSLGPPAGYNEQFF | TGTGCCAGCAGCTTAGGTCCCCCAGCGGGTTACAATGAGCAGTTCTTC | . | TRBJ2-1 | TRBV11-2 | .
CASSYSVRDRGKSNYIQYF | TGTGCCAGCAGTTACTCCGTCAGGGACAGGGGAAAAAGTAATTACATTCAGTACTTC | few | TRBJ2-4 | TRBV6-5 | TRBD1
CSAPASRGAGKNIQYF | TGCAGTGCGCCTGCCAGCCGGGGGGCTGGCAAAAACATTCAGTACTTC | . | TRBJ2-4 | TRBV20-1 | .
CASSFGTGISSYNEQFF | TGCGCCAGCAGCTTCGGGACAGGGATAAGCTCCTACAATGAGCAGTTCTTC | few | TRBJ2-1 | TRBV5-1 | TRBD1
CAISGDKGGNEQFF | TGTGCCATCAGTGGGGACAAAGGGGGAAATGAGCAGTTCTTC | . | TRBJ2-1 | TRBV10-3 | .
CASSLEQAQQDF | TGTGCCAGCAGTTTAGAACAGGCCCAGCAGGATTTT | few | TRBJ1-5 | TRBV12-3/TRBV12-4 | .
CASSSGGNNEQFF | TGCGCCAGCAGCTCCGGTGGAAACAATGAGCAGTTCTTC | . | TRBJ2-1 | TRBV5-1 | .
CASSEDRRNTDTQYF | TGTGCCAGCAGTGAGGACAGGAGAAACACAGATACGCAGTATTTT | many | TRBJ2-3 | TRBV6-2/TRBV6-3 | TRBD1
CASSQDLDQPQHF | TGCGCCAGCAGCCAAGATTTGGATCAGCCCCAGCATTTT | few | TRBJ1-5 | TRBV4-1 | .
CSARQGSANEKLFF | TGCAGTGCTAGACAGGGCTCGGCTAATGAAAAACTGTTTTTT | many | TRBJ1-4 | TRBV20-1 | .
CASSPKEGRSNEQFF | TGCGCCAGCAGCCCAAAAGAAGGTCGGAGCAATGAGCAGTTCTTC | . | TRBJ2-1 | TRBV4-1 | .
CASTRGVGYGYTF | TGTGCCAGCACCCGGGGGGTAGGGTATGGCTACACCTTC | . | TRBJ1-2 | TRBV12-3/TRBV12-4 | .
CASSSYRGQKYGYTF | TGCGCCAGCAGCTCTTACAGGGGGCAGAAATATGGCTACACCTTC | many | TRBJ1-2 | TRBV5-1 | TRBD1
CSARVADATQYF | TGCAGTGCTAGAGTGGCGGATGCTACGCAGTATTTT | few | TRBJ2-3 | TRBV20-1 | .
CASSPAGVGAKNIQYF | TGTGCCAGCTCACCGGCAGGGGTCGGGGCCAAAAACATTCAGTACTTC | few | TRBJ2-4 | TRBV18 | .